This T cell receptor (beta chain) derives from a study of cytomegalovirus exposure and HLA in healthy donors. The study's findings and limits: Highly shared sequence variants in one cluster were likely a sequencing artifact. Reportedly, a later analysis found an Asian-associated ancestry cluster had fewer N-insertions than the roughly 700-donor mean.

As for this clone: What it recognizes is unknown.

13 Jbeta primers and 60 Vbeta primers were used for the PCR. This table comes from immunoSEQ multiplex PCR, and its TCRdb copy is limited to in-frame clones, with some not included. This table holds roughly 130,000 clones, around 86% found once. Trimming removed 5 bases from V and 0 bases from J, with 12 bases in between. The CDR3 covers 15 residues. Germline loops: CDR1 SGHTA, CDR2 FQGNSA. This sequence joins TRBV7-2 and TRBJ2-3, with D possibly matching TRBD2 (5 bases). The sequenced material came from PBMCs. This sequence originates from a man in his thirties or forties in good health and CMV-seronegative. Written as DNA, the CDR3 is TGTGCCAGCAGCCGAGGGTCCCCTAGCACAGATACGCAGTATTTT. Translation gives CASSRGSPSTDTQYF.